This TCR beta chain was sequenced for a study of early T cells in non-severe SARS-CoV-2 infection. This clonotype was counted many times. Unique molecular identifiers tagged individual cDNA molecules. TCRdb recomputed calls from the 5' RACE reads with MiXCR, one row per CDR3 protein. The repertoire consists of around 27,000 distinct CDR3 sequences, with about 5.7% occurring once and the leading ten covering approximately 25%. V shed 2 bases and J shed 6 bases, with 17 bases lying between them. Germline V gene data show CDR1 as DFQATT and CDR2 as SNEGSKA (reference sequence). The CDR3 sequence is 14 residues long.

The rearrangement links TRBV20-1 to TRBJ2-7; the D gene is possibly TRBD2 (7 bases). This clonotype was obtained from an adult who was a healthcare worker with PCR-confirmed SARS-CoV-2 infection or an uninfected control (not recorded which). The sequenced sample was whole blood. The CDR3 DNA reads TGCAGTGCTAGATGGGGCGGGAGAGGGGGCGAGCAGTACTTC. This gives the protein CSARWGGRGGEQYF.